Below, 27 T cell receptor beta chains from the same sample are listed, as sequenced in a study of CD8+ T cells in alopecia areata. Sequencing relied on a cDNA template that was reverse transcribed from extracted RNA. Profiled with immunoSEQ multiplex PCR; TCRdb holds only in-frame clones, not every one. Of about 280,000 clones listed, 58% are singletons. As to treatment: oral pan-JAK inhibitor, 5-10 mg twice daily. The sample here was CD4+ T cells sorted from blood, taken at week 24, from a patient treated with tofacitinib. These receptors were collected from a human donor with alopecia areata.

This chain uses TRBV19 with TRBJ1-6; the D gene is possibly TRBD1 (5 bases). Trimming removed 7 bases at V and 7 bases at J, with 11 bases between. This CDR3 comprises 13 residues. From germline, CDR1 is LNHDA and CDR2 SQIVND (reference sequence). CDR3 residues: CASNPGFNSPLHF. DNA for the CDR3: TGTGCCAGTAACCCAGGGTTCAATTCACCCCTCCACTTT.

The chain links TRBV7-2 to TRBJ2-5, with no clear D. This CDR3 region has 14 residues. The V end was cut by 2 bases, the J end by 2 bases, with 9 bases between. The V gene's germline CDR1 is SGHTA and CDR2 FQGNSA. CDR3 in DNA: TGTGCCAGCAGCTTATGGGTCGGGCAAGAGACCCAGTACTTC. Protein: CASSLWVGQETQYF. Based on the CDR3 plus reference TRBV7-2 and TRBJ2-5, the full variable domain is GAGVSQSPSNKVTEKGKDVELRCDPISGHTALYWYRQSLGQGLEFLIYFQGNSAPDKSGLPSDRFSAERTGGSVSTLTIQRTQQEDSAVYLCASSLWVGQETQYFGPGTRLLVL.

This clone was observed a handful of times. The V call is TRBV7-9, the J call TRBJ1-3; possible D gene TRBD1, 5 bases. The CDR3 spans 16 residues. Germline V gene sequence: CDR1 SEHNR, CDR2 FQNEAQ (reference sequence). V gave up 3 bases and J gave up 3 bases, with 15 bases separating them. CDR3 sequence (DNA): TGTGCCAGCAGCTTCTCCCGCCCCGGGGGTGGAAACACCATATATTTT. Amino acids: CASSFSRPGGGNTIYF.

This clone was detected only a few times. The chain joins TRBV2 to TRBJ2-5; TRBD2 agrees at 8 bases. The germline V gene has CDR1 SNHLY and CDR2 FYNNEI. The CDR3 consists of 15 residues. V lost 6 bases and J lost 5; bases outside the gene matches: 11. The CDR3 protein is CASSNPRGGEETQYF. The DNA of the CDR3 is TGTGCCAGCAGCAACCCTCGGGGGGGCGAGGAGACCCAGTACTTC. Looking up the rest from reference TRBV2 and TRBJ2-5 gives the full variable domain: EPEVTQTPSHQVTQMGQEVILRCVPISNHLYFYWYRQILGQKVEFLVSFYNNEISEKSEIFDDQFSVERPDGSNFTLKIRSTKLEDSAMYFCASSNPRGGEETQYFGPGTRLLVL.

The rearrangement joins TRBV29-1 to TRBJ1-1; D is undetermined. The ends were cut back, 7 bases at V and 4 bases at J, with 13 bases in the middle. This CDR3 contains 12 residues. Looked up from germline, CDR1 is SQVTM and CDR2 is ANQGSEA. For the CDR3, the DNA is TGCAGCGCCCATCGAAGGAGCACTGAAGCTTTCTTT. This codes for CSAHRRSTEAFF.

Here the CDR3 reads CASSVWEGGSTDTQYF. The CDR3 region has the DNA TGTGCCAGCAGCGTATGGGAGGGGGGCAGCACAGATACGCAGTATTTT. This sequence joins TRBV9 and TRBJ2-3; D might be TRBD2 (7 bases). Trimming took 1 base from V and 0 from J, leaving 12 bases between them. The germline gives CDR1 SGDLS, CDR2 YYNGEE. This CDR3 has 16 residues. The variable domain in full, with the rest retrieved from reference TRBV9 and TRBJ2-3, is DSGVTQTPKHLITATGQRVTLRCSPRSGDLSVYWYQQSLDQGLQFLIQYYNGEERAKGNILERFSAQQFPDLHSELNLSSLELGDSALYFCASSVWEGGSTDTQYFGPGTRLTVL.

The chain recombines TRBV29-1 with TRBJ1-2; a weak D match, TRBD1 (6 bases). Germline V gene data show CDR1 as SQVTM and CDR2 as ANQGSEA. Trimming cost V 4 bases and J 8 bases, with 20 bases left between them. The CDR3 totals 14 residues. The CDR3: CSVAARGHISGYTF. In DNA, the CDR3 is TGCAGCGTTGCCGCCAGGGGCCACATCAGCGGCTACACCTTC.

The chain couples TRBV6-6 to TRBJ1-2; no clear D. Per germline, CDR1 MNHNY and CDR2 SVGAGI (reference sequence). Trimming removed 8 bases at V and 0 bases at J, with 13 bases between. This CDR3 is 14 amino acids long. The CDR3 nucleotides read TGTGCCAGCTCCGGCGGCCTATCTAACTATGGCTACACCTTC. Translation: CASSGGLSNYGYTF.

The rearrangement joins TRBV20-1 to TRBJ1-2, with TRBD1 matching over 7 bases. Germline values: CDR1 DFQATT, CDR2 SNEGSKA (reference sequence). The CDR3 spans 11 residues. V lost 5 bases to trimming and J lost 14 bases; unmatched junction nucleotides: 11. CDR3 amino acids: CSAWTGSYNTF. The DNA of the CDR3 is TGCAGTGCTTGGACAGGATCCTACAATACCTTC.

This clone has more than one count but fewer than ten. CDR3 residues: CASSQWLKEPQHF. Here the CDR3 DNA reads TGCGCCAGCAGCCAATGGCTAAAGGAACCCCAGCATTTT. This chain links TRBV4-1 with TRBJ1-5; no firm D call. CDR1 and CDR2 from the germline V gene are MGHRA and YSYEKL. The germline V and J ends were trimmed by 2 bases and 10 bases, with 12 bases remaining between them. The CDR3 runs 13 residues.

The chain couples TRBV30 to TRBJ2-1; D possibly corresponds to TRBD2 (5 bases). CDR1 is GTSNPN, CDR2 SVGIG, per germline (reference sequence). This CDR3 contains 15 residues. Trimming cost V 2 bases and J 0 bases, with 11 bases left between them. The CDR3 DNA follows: TGTGCCTGGAGTCGGGGTGTGAGCTCCTACAATGAGCAGTTCTTC. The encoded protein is CAWSRGVSSYNEQFF. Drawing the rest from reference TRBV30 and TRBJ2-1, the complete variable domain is SQTIHQWPATLVQPVGSPLSLECTVEGTSNPNLYWYRQAAGRGLQLLFYSVGIGQISSEVPQNLSASRPQDRQFILSSKKLLLSDSGFYLCAWSRGVSSYNEQFFGPGTRLTVL.

The CDR3 nucleotides read TGTGCCAGCAGCCGAAAAATCGGGACAGGGGCGTACGAGCAGTACTTC. Its translation: CASSRKIGTGAYEQYF. This chain links TRBV5-6 with TRBJ2-7; 10 nucleotides line up with TRBD1. Germline V gene data show CDR1 as SGHDT and CDR2 as YYEEEE. J gave up 4 bases and V 4 bases, and 11 bases lay outside the gene matches. There are 16 residues in the CDR3.

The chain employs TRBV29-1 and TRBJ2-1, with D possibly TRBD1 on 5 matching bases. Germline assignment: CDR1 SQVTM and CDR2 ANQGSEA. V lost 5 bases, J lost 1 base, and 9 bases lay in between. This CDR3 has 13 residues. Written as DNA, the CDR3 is TGCAGCGTTCTCCAGGGATCCTACAATGAGCAGTTCTTC. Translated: CSVLQGSYNEQFF.

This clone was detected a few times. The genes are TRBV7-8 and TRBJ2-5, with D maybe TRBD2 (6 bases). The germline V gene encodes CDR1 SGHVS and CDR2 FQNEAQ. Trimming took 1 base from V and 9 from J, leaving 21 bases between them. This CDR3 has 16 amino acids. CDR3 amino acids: CASSLVERAAPGPQYF. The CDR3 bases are TGTGCCAGCAGCTTAGTAGAGCGGGCAGCCCCAGGGCCCCAGTACTTC. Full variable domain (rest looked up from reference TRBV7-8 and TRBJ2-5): GAGVSQSPRYKVAKRGQDVALRCDPISGHVSLFWYQQALGQGPEFLTYFQNEAQLDKSGLPSDRFFAERPEGSVSTLKIQRTQQEDSAVYLCASSLVERAAPGPQYFGPGTRLLVL.

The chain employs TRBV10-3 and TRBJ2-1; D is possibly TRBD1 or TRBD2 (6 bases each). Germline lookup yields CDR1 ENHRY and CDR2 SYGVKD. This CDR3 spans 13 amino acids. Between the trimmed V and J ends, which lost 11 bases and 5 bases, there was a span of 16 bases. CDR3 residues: CAHHSGADNEQFF. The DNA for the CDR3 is TGTGCCCACCATTCGGGGGCGGACAATGAGCAGTTCTTC.

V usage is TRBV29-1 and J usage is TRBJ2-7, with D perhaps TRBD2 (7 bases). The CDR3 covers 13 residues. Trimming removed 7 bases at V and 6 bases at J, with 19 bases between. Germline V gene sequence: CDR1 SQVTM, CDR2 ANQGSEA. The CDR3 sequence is CSAEMAGAGEQYF. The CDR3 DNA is TGCAGCGCAGAGATGGCGGGGGCGGGCGAGCAGTACTTC.

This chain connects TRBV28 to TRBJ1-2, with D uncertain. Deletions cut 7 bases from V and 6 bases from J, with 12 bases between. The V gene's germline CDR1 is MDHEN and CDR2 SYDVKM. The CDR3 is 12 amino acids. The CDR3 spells CASTPYRDGYTF. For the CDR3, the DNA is TGTGCCAGCACTCCTTATCGGGATGGCTACACCTTC.

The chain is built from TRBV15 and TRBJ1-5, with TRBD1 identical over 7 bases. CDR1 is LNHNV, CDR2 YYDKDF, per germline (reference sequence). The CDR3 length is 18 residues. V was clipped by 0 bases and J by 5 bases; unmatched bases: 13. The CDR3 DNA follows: TGTGCCACCAGCAGAGATCCTCGACGGACAGGAGGAGATCAGCCCCAGCATTTT. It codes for CATSRDPRRTGGDQPQHF.

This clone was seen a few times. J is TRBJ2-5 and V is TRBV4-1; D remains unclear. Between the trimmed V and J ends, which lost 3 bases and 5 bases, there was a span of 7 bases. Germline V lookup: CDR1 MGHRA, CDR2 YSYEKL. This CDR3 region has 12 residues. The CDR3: CASSQPLETQYF. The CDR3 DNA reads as TGCGCCAGCAGCCAGCCCTTGGAGACCCAGTACTTC.

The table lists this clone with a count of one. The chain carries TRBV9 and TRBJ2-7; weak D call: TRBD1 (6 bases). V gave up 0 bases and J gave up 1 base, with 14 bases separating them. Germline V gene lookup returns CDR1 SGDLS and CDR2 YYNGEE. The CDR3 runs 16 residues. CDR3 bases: TGTGCCAGCAGCGTAGGCCCCGACAGGTTGTCCTACGAGCAGTACTTC. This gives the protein CASSVGPDRLSYEQYF.

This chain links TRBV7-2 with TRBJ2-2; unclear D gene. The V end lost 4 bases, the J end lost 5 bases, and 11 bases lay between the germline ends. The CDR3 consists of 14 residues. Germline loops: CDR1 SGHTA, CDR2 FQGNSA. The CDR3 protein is CASSSLLSTGELFF. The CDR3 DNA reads TGTGCCAGCAGCTCCCTACTCTCGACCGGGGAGCTGTTTTTT.

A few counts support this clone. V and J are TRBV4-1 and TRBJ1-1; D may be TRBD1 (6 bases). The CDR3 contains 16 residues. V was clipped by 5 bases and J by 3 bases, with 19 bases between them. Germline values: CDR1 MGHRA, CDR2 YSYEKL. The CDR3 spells CASSSRDTSGHTEAFF. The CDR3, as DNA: TGCGCCAGCAGCTCCCGGGACACCTCCGGGCACACTGAAGCTTTCTTT.

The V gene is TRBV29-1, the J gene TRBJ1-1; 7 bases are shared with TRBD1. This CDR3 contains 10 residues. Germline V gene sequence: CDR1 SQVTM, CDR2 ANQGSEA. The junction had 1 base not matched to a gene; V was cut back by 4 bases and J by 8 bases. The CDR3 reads CSVARGEAFF. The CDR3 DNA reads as TGCAGCGTTGCCAGGGGGGAAGCTTTCTTT.

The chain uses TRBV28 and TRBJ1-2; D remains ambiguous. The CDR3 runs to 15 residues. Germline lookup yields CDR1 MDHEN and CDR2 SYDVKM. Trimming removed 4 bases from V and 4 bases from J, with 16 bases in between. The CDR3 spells CASSSAPTAGYGYTF. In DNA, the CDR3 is TGTGCCAGCAGTTCCGCCCCGACGGCAGGCTATGGCTACACCTTC.

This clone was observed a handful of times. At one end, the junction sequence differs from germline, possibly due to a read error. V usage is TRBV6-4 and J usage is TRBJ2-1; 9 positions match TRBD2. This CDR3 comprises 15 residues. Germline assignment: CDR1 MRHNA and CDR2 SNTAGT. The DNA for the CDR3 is TGTGCCAGCAGCTCATTAGCGGGGGCGACCAATGAGCTGTTCTTC. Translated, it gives CASSSLAGATNELFF.

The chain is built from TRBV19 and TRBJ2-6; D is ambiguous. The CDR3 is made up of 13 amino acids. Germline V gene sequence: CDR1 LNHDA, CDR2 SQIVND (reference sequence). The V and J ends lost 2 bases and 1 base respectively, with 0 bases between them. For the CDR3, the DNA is TGTGCCAGTAGTATATCTGGGGCCAACGTCCTGACTTTC. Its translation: CASSISGANVLTF. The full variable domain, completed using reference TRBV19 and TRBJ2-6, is DGGITQSPKYLFRKEGQNVTLSCEQNLNHDAMYWYRQDPGQGLRLIYYSQIVNDFQKGDIAEGYSVSREKKESFPLTVTSAQKNPTAFYLCASSISGANVLTFGAGSRLTVL.

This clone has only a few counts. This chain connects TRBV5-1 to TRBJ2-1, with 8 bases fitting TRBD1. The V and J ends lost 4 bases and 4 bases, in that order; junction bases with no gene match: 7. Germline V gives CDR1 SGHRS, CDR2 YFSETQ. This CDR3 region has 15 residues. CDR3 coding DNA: TGCGCCAGCAGCCCCCCGAGGACAGGGTACAATGAGCAGTTCTTC. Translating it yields CASSPPRTGYNEQFF.